The 20 T cell receptor beta chains given below trace back to one sample, sequenced in a study of human T cells and chemical hapten exposure (dated by TCRdb to the early 2020s). This specimen's time point label, interpreted: patch test 2, 6 weeks after DPC sensitization. The treatment or condition label for this specimen denotes: therapeutic diphenylcyclopropenone sensitization with weekly scalp DPC. Library preparation employed RACE. For sequencing, a NextSeq 500 was employed. TCRdb reprocessed the public reads (quality trimming at Q25 with fastp, clone calling with MiXCR) and kept in-frame beta chains. Under each unique CDR3 protein, matching rows form one entry showing the most common genes and DNA. The sample table records about 140,000 distinct CDR3 sequences; roughly 10% of these occur just once. The ten largest clonotypes hold less than 1.5% of the sample. The source was whole blood, collected in connection with sensitization to the hapten diphenylcyclopropenone (DPC). The receptor set was obtained from a woman aged 45 to 65 with alopecia areata. Some clones in this sample may be carry-over from other donors' samples.

This clonotype was seen a few times. V and J are TRBV6-1 and TRBJ2-7; D possibly corresponds to TRBD1 (6 bases). Trimming left V 6 bases short and J 5 bases short, with 14 bases between. The CDR3 has 13 amino acids. CDR1 MNHNS and CDR2 SASEGT come from the germline V gene. The DNA for the CDR3 is TGTGCCAGCAGGGGGATAACAGGGAACGAGCAGTACTTC. Residues: CASRGITGNEQYF.

This clonotype was counted only a few times. The V call is TRBV6-6, the J call TRBJ2-6; the D is unclear. There are 15 residues in the CDR3. Per germline, CDR1 MNHNY and CDR2 SVGAGI (reference sequence). Trimming removed 5 bases at V and 0 bases at J, with 8 bases between. The CDR3 DNA follows: TGTGCCAGCAGTCCCGACTTCTCTGGGGCCAACGTCCTGACTTTC. Amino acid sequence: CASSPDFSGANVLTF.

This clonotype was observed a handful of times. The chain couples TRBV14 to TRBJ2-3; D is unresolved. CDR3 length: 15 residues. Germline V gives CDR1 SGHDN, CDR2 FVKESK. V lost 0 bases and J 0 bases, leaving 7 bases between the germline ends. CDR3 DNA sequence: TGTGCCAGCAGCCAAGACAGCTCTAGCACAGATACGCAGTATTTT. This translates into CASSQDSSSTDTQYF.

This clonotype was detected a few times. The V and J genes are TRBV6-5 and TRBJ1-1; maybe TRBD1 (5 bases). The CDR3 has 15 amino acids. Germline CDR1 MNHEY, CDR2 SVGAGI. V was shortened by 6 bases and J by 6 bases, with 20 bases between the two germline ends. The CDR3 sequence is CASRPSGTGRAEAFF. In DNA, the CDR3 is TGTGCCAGCAGACCGTCGGGGACCGGTAGGGCTGAAGCTTTCTTT.

This clonotype was detected ten times or more. The V and J genes are TRBV19 and TRBJ2-6; D is unresolved. The V end lost 5 bases, the J end lost 13 bases, and 12 bases lay between the germline ends. The CDR3 sequence is 12 residues long. Germline values: CDR1 LNHDA, CDR2 SQIVND (reference sequence). CDR3 in DNA: TGTGCCAGTAGTGAAACCGATCGTGTCCTGACTTTC. It is translated as CASSETDRVLTF. Filled out from reference TRBV19 and TRBJ2-6, the complete variable domain reads DGGITQSPKYLFRKEGQNVTLSCEQNLNHDAMYWYRQDPGQGLRLIYYSQIVNDFQKGDIAEGYSVSREKKESFPLTVTSAQKNPTAFYLCASSETDRVLTFGAGSRLTVL.

This clonotype has only a few counts. The chain joins TRBV30 to TRBJ2-2; the match to TRBD2 covers 14 bases. The V and J ends lost 0 bases and 6 bases, in that order; junction bases with no gene match: 3. This CDR3 spans 16 amino acids. The germline gives CDR1 GTSNPN, CDR2 SVGIG (reference sequence). This CDR3 reads CAWSVRGLAGAGELFF. The CDR3, as DNA: TGTGCCTGGAGTGTTAGGGGACTAGCGGGAGCCGGGGAGCTGTTTTTT.

The gene calls are TRBV12-3 or TRBV12-4 and TRBJ2-4; possibly TRBD1 for D (6 bases). This CDR3 has 12 amino acids. The ends were cut back, 6 bases at V and 9 bases at J, with 12 bases in the middle. CDR3 sequence: CASRRTVSIQYF. The CDR3, as DNA: TGTGCCAGCAGGCGGACAGTTTCCATTCAGTACTTC.

This rearrangement joins TRBV27 to TRBJ2-2, with D possibly matching TRBD2 (5 bases). V lost 8 bases and J 6 bases, leaving 13 bases between the germline ends. The germline gives CDR1 MNHEY, CDR2 SMNVEV (reference sequence). This CDR3 spans 13 amino acids. DNA of the CDR3: TGTGCCAGCCGACCCCTAGCACCCGGGGAGCTGTTTTTT. Translated, it gives CASRPLAPGELFF.

In its sample, this clonotype was seen a few times. The V call is TRBV18, the J call TRBJ2-5; 10 bases agree with TRBD1. The ends lost 4 bases at V and 4 bases at J; junction bases unmatched: 3. This CDR3 region has 14 residues. CDR1 is KGHSH, CDR2 LQKENI, per germline. This CDR3 reads CASSLGQGGETQYF. CDR3 sequence (DNA): TGTGCCAGCTCACTCGGACAGGGGGGAGAGACCCAGTACTTC.

J is TRBJ1-4 and V is TRBV27, with no clear D. With 5 bases removed from V and 4 bases from J, the gap between germline ends came to 8 bases. The length of the CDR3 is 13 residues. Per germline, CDR1 MNHEY and CDR2 SMNVEV (reference sequence). The CDR3 protein is CASSRSFNEKLFF. The CDR3 region has the DNA TGTGCCAGCAGTCGCAGCTTTAATGAAAAACTGTTTTTT.

Concerning this clonotype itself: Being one base from a much bigger clone, this may be a read error. The J gene is TRBJ2-5, the V gene TRBV5-1, with 7 positions matching TRBD1. There are 20 residues in the CDR3. Per germline, CDR1 SGHRS and CDR2 YFSETQ. CDR3 amino acids: CASSLGLRRSTGQRGESQYF. CDR3 DNA: TGCGCCAGCAGCTTGGGCCTGAGGCGCTCGACGGGACAGAGGGGAGAGAGCCAGTACTTC.

This clonotype came up many times. V is TRBV28 and J is TRBJ1-5; 9 bases fit TRBD1. V was pared by 2 bases and J by 6 bases, with 5 bases of the junction left unmatched. The germline gives CDR1 MDHEN, CDR2 SYDVKM. The CDR3 is 15 amino acids. The CDR3 DNA sequence: TGTGCCAGCAGTTTAAACAGGGGGCATGGTCAGCCCCAGCATTTT. Translated, it gives CASSLNRGHGQPQHF.

The CDR3 region is CSADRSTGELFF. CDR3 nucleotide sequence: TGCAGCGCAGACAGGTCCACCGGGGAGCTGTTTTTT. The chain combines TRBV29-1 with TRBJ2-2; perhaps TRBD1 as D (6 bases). V lost 7 bases and J 4 bases, leaving 10 bases between the germline ends. The CDR3 extends over 12 amino acids. In germline, CDR1 is SQVTM, CDR2 ANQGSEA.

This clonotype came up a few times. V gene TRBV11-3 combines with J gene TRBJ2-3; tentative D call: TRBD2 (5 bases). Trimming took off 1 base at V and 0 bases at J, with 14 bases between the two ends. This CDR3 has 17 amino acids. Germline V lookup: CDR1 SGHNT, CDR2 YENEEA. CDR3 sequence (DNA): TGTGCCAGCAGCTTAGCGGCTAGCCGATCTAGCACAGATACGCAGTATTTT. It specifies CASSLAASRSSTDTQYF.

In this sample, this clonotype turned up a few times. The chain carries TRBV7-2 and TRBJ1-1; a weak D match, TRBD1 (5 bases). This CDR3 has 12 amino acids. Germline V lookup: CDR1 SGHTA, CDR2 FQGNSA. V lost 5 bases and J 11 bases, leaving 15 bases between the germline ends. The CDR3 coding sequence is TGTGCCAGCAGCCCCCCCAGGGAGCAGGCTTTCTTT. This translates into CASSPPREQAFF.

This clonotype was detected a few times. The gene calls are TRBV5-1 and TRBJ1-5, with TRBD1 matching 10 bases. Germline V gene lookup returns CDR1 SGHRS and CDR2 YFSETQ. V shed 4 bases, J shed 4 bases, and the junction held 5 bases outside the gene matches. The CDR3 loop spans 15 amino acids. The DNA for the CDR3 is TGCGCCAGCAGCGCCGGGACAGGGGTAAATCAGCCCCAGCATTTT. This encodes CASSAGTGVNQPQHF.

The chain combines TRBV9 with TRBJ2-1; D possibly corresponds to TRBD2 (6 bases). Germline CDR1 is SGDLS and CDR2 is YYNGEE. The CDR3 consists of 16 residues. Trimming took off 4 bases at V and 1 base at J, with 15 bases between the two ends. CDR3 in amino acids: CASSPHLGRSYNEQFF. DNA for the CDR3: TGTGCCAGCAGCCCGCATCTAGGGAGGTCCTACAATGAGCAGTTCTTC.

This clonotype showed up many times. The V gene is TRBV5-6, the J gene TRBJ1-4; 7 nucleotides agree with TRBD1. V lost 4 bases to trimming and J lost 8 bases; unmatched junction nucleotides: 11. Germline CDR1 SGHDT, CDR2 YYEEEE. The CDR3 loop spans 15 amino acids. The chain's CDR3 is CASSVPGQRREKLFF. Written as DNA, the CDR3 is TGTGCCAGCAGCGTACCGGGACAGAGGAGAGAAAAACTGTTTTTT.

This chain joins TRBV19 and TRBJ1-5; D possibly corresponds to TRBD1 (6 bases). The V end lost 5 bases, the J end lost 5 bases, and 13 bases lay between the germline ends. Germline V gives CDR1 LNHDA, CDR2 SQIVND (reference sequence). The CDR3 spans 14 residues. The CDR3 sequence is CASSFRGKDQPQHF. CDR3 DNA: TGTGCCAGTAGTTTCAGGGGCAAGGATCAGCCCCAGCATTTT.

The V call is TRBV27, the J call TRBJ2-3; 7 positions agree with TRBD1. The CDR3 extends over 18 amino acids. CDR1 is MNHEY, CDR2 SMNVEV, per germline (reference sequence). Germline trimming cut 4 bases from V and 2 bases from J; bases unmatched to any gene: 15. CDR3 in DNA: TGTGCCAGCAGTTGGACGACGACAGGGCCGCTTTCCACAGATACGCAGTATTTT. It yields the protein CASSWTTTGPLSTDTQYF.